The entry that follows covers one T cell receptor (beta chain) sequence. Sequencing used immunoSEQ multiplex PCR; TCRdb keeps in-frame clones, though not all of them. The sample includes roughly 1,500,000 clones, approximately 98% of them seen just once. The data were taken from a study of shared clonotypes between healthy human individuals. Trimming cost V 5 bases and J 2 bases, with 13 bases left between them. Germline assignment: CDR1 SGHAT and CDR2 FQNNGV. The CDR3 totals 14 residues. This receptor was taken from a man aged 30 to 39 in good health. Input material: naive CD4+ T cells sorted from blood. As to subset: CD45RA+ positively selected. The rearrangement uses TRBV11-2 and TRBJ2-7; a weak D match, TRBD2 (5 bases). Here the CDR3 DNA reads TGTGCCAGCAGCCCCGGAGGTTCTACCTACGAGCAGTACTTC. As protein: CASSPGGSTYEQYF.